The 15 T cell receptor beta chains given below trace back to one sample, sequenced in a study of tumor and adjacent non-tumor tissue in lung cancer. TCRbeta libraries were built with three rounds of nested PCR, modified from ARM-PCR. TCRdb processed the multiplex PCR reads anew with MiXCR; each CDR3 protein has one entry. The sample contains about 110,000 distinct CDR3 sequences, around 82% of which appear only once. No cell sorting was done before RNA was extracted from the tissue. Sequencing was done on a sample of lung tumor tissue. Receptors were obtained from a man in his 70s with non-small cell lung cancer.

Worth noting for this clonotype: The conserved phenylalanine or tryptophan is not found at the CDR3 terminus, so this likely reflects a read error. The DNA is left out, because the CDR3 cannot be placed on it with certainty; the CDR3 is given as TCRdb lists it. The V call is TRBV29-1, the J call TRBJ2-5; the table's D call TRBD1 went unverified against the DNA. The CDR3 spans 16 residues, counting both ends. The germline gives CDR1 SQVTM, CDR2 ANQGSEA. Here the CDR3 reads CSAKPYLQTGQETQNL.

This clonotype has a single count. The CDR3 DNA sequence: TGCGCCAGCAGTGGTTCCTGCCTAGGGGTGGAGACCCAGTACTTC. Protein: CASSGSCLGVETQYF. The V and J genes are TRBV10-2 and TRBJ2-5; D possibly corresponds to TRBD1 (5 bases). CDR3 length: 15 amino acids. Germline assignment: CDR1 WSHSY and CDR2 SAAADI. V dropped 4 bases and J dropped 5 bases, with 17 bases sitting between them.

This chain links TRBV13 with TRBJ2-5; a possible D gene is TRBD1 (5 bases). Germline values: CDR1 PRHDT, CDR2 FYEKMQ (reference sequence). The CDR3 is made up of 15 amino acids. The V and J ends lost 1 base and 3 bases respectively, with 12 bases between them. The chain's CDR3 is CASSLVRGREETQYF. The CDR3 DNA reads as TGTGCCAGCAGCTTAGTTAGAGGCAGGGAAGAGACCCAGTACTTC.

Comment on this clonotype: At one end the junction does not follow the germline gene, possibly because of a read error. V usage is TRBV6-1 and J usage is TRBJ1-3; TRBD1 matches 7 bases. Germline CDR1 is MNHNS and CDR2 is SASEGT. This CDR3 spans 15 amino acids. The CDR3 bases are TGTGCCAGCAGTGACCTGACAGGGACAAGAAACATCATATATTTT. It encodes CASSDLTGTRNIIYF.

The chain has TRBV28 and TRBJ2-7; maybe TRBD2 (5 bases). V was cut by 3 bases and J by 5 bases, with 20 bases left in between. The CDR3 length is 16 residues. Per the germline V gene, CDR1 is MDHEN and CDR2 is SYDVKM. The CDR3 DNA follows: TGTGCCAGCAGTTTTTCTAAGACCAACGGGGAGCACGAGCAGTACTTC. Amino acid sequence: CASSFSKTNGEHEQYF.

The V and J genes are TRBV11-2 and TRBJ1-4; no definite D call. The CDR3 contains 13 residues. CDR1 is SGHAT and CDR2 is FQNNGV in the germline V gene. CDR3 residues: CGSSLVKGGKLFF. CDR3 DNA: TGTGGTAGCAGCTTAGTCAAAGGAGGAAAACTGTTTTTT.

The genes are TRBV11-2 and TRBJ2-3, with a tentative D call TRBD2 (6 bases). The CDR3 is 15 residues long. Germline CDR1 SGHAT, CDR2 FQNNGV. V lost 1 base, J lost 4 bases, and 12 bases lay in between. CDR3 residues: CASSLVDGGADTQYF. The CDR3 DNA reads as TGTGCCAGCAGCTTAGTAGATGGAGGGGCAGATACGCAGTATTTT. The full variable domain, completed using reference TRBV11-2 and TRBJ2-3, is EAGVAQSPRYKIIEKRQSVAFWCNPISGHATLYWYQQILGQGPKLLIQFQNNGVVDDSQLPKDRFSAERLKGVDSTLKIQPAKLEDSAVYLCASSLVDGGADTQYFGPGTRLTVL.

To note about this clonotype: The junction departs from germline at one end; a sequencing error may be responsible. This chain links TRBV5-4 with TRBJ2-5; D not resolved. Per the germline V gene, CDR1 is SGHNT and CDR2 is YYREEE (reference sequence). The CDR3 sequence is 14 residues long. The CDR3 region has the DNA TGTGCCAGCAGCACCGCAGGACCGCAAGAGGCCCAGTACTTC. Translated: CASSTAGPQEAQYF.

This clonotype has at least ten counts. The CDR3 protein is CASSSWDRGSTDTQYF. In DNA form, the CDR3 reads TGTGCCAGCAGTTCGTGGGACAGGGGTAGCACAGATACGCAGTATTTT. The chain couples TRBV28 to TRBJ2-3, with 10 bases aligning to TRBD1. V lost 4 bases, J lost 0 bases, and 4 bases stayed unmatched. Germline V gives CDR1 MDHEN, CDR2 SYDVKM. This CDR3 spans 16 amino acids.

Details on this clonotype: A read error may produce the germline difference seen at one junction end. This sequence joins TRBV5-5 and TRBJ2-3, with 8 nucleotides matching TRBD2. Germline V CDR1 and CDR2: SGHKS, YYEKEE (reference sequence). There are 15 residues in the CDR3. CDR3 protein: CASSLDGRAPDTQYF. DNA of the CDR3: TGTGCAAGCAGCTTGGACGGGAGGGCTCCAGATACGCAGTATTTT.

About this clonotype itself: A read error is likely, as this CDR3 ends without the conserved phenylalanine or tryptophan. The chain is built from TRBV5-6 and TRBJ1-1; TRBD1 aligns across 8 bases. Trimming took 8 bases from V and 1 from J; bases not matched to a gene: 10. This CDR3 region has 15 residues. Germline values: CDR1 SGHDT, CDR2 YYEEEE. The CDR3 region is CASSGTGLSNTEAFY. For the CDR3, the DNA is TGTGCCAGTAGCGGGACAGGTTTGTCGAACACTGAAGCTTTCTAT.

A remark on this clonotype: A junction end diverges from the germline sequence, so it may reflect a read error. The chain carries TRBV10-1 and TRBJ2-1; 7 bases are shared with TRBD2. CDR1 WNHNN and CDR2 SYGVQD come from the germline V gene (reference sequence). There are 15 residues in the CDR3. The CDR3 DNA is TGCGCCAGCAGCGCGGGAGTAGCGAGGAAGGATGAGCAGTTTTTC. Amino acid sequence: CASSAGVARKDEQFF.

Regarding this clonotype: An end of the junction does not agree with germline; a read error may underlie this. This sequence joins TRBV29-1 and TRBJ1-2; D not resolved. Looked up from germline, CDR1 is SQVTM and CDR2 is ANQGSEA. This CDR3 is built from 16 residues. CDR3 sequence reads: CNVVPYQSTGENGYTF. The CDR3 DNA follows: TGCAACGTTGTCCCCTATCAATCCACGGGAGAAAATGGCTACACCTTC.

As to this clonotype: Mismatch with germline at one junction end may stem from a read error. For the CDR3, the DNA is TGCGCCAGCACCCGGGGGAACTATGACTACACCTTC. Protein product: CASTRGNYDYTF. V gene TRBV5-6 combines with J gene TRBJ1-2, with TRBD1 as a possible D gene (5 bases). Germline V lookup: CDR1 SGHDT, CDR2 YYEEEE. This CDR3 has 12 residues.

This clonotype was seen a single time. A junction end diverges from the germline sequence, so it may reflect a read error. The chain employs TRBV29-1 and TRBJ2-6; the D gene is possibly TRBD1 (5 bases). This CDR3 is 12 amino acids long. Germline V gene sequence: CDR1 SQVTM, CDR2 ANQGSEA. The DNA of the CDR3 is TGCAGCGCCCACTGTGGGGCCAACATCCTGACTTTC. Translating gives CSAHCGANILTF.